This T cell receptor beta chain comes out of a study of cytomegalovirus exposure and HLA in healthy donors (dated by TCRdb to the late 2010s). In the study overall: An earlier analysis of approximately 590 of the donors reported 250 to 300 Gb of sequence data and more than 90 million unique TCR beta sequences from about 180 million T cells. Approximately 310 gigabases of sequencing data and approximately 85 million unique TCR sequences were included in an early release covering about 620 HLA-typed donors. Of the approximately 400 genotyped donors, less than 85% were placed in the genetic ancestry cluster associated with self-reported Caucasian donors. The study was designed to test whether signatures of past pathogen exposure could be identified by cataloging public T cell receptors. The study used immunosequencing to profile the T cell repertoires of hundreds of subjects and linked those repertoires to cytomegalovirus serostatus. A separate validation cohort of some 130 different subjects was used in addition to the approximately 700-subject first cohort. The study combined high-throughput TCR immunosequencing, statistical association of individual TCRs with disease status, and machine learning to predict cytomegalovirus infection status. A later analysis re-analyzed previously published TCR beta repertoires from 550 to 700 donors and added high-resolution HLA genotyping to study TCR occurrence patterns. The later analysis used no new phenotypic data to find candidate immune exposures, relying instead on TCR beta sequences and their occurrence across donors. An earlier analysis of around 580 of the donors used high-throughput TCR beta sequencing to judge whether each TCR beta V gene segment behaved as functional or pseudogenic. Alongside the repertoire data, information on donor age, sex, ethnicity and CMV serostatus was compiled. A later genetic analysis took genome-wide SNP genotypes for about 55% of the 666 donors and used that subset as a discovery cohort. All discovery cohort repertoires had been generated using a single sequencing platform. HLA typing covered class I and class II loci at four-digit resolution. The number of typed donors differed by locus: 629-630 for A, B, C, DRB1 and DQB1; 522 for DQA1; around 580 for DPA1; and some 470 for DPB1. Four to six DR-DQ haplotypes were handled as single units for association and clustering, since linkage in the cohort was strong. On average, 235,054 unique TCR beta nucleotide sequences were sequenced per donor among 398 genotyped donors of the cohort, with roughly 19% of those sequences being non-productive.

Library creation used the immunoSEQ multiplex PCR assay. A mixture of 60 forward primers for TCR Vbeta segments and 13 reverse primers for TCR Jbeta segments was used in the multiplex PCR. The CDR3 region of rearranged TCR beta genes was amplified from genomic DNA by a multiplex PCR assay. The amplified TCR beta libraries were sequenced on the Illumina HiSeq System as 87-base-pair reads. The authors processed their data as follows. Across the 700 or so repertoires, a later analysis counted 60 million to 90 million unique TCR beta chains, roughly 11 million of which were shared by at least two donors. A nearest-neighbor algorithm error-corrected the raw reads and collapsed the reads into unique sequences, merging closely related sequences to remove PCR and sequencing errors. Alignment of CDR3 sequences to IMGT reference sequences was used to assign V, D and J gene segments. For a sequence to be retained, a match of at least six nucleotides to both a V gene segment and a J gene segment was required. A rearrangement counted as productive if the CDR3 had no stop codons and remained in frame with V and J, and every other rearrangement counted as non-productive. CDR3 was defined according to IMGT convention as the region running from the second conserved V-encoded cysteine to the conserved J-encoded phenylalanine. The earlier analysis of more than 450 of the donors excluded sequences that lacked an unambiguous match to a single V gene segment. An earlier analysis of fewer than 750 of the donors classified V segments as functional when productive rearrangements were above 56.7% and as segregating when the standard deviation between donors was above 5%. To diagnose cytomegalovirus status from the catalog of TCR beta chain sequences, a statistical classification framework was built. In a later analysis, V and J genes were assigned by comparing TCR nucleotide sequences against IMGT/GENE-DB human TR gene sequences. A later analysis assigned CDR3 sequences and most-parsimonious VDJ recombination scenarios with the TCRdist pipeline. A later analysis defined each TCR beta chain by its CDR3 amino acid sequence plus V-gene family, and excluded reads lacking a unique V-gene family. As a way to deal with suspected cross-contamination and a sequencing artifact, a later analysis dropped 500 to 700 nucleotide sequences that were highly shared and had low generation probability. A later analysis calculated a clonal expansion index for each public chain from normalized within-repertoire ranks of inferred template counts. In a later analysis, generation probabilities were computed using a VDJ recombination model fitted to out-of-frame rearrangements, and the results were checked against IGoR. Hypergeometric tests were used in a later analysis to score TCR-TCR, TCR-HLA and TCR-CMV co-occurrence, with a repertoire-size bias correction applied to the TCR pairs. To estimate false discovery rates, a later analysis permuted the HLA or CMV assignments 20 times. In a later analysis, co-occurring TCRs were grouped using DBSCAN, and TCRdist sequence similarity was added for clustering within HLA-allele-positive subsets. Repertoires with fewer than 30,000 or more than 120,000 public chains, plus five repertoires with anomalous nucleotide sharing, were excluded from co-occurrence clustering. What TCRdb holds here is the immuneACCESS table cut down to in-frame rearrangements. Part of the clones is not present; checked against another copy, under half of the missing clones reflect an unresolved V gene, and the others are unexplained. D and trimming come from the DNA, and the V and J calls and clone size come from that table. The sample includes some 130,000 clones, with around 87% observed a single time. The biggest ten clones account for 5.2% of the sample.

The cohort comprised some 730 healthy bone marrow donors. At the time of sampling, all cohort members were nominally healthy, though unrecorded immune exposures were likely present. The donor tested CMV seronegative and was one of the 352 seronegative cohort members. Each donor provided a peripheral blood sample, and peripheral blood mononuclear cells were used for TCR beta sequencing. Genomic DNA was extracted from the blood cell samples with the Qiagen DNeasy Blood Extraction Kit. With respect to this clone: Its antigen is still unknown. No much larger clonotype is one base removed from it; base qualities were not supplied.

From cysteine to phenylalanine, the CDR3 is 15 amino acids long. The only DNA kept is the CDR3, 45 bases in frame from the first base. Trimming leaves V shorter by 5 bases and J shorter by 4 bases, with the junction holding 6 bases beyond the gene matches. From a lookup of the germline V gene, CDR1 and CDR2 are MDHEN and SYDVKM. The investigation overall reported the following: In a later analysis, TCR association rates were found to vary across HLA loci, with the most associated TCRs seen for DRB1 alleles and the fewest for HLA-C alleles. Across donors, most TCR sequences were observed very rarely, whereas some public TCRs were present in many individuals. A further reported finding was that TCR beta sequences accurately predicted the HLA-A and HLA-B alleles for most subjects in the first cohort. A total of 150 or so TCR beta chains were listed by the study as associated with cytomegalovirus. Because counts were too low, roughly 17 rarely observed V segments, including chromosome 9 orphons, were left out of the earlier analysis of about 620 of the donors. A later analysis reported that several top co-occurrence clusters appeared linked to parvovirus B19, influenza, CMV and Epstein-Barr virus. A later analysis found that most CMV-associated TCR beta chains appeared HLA-restricted, with HLA associations seemingly driven largely by CMV exposure. Only TCR beta chains were sequenced in this cohort, and the absence of alpha or paired-chain data limited detectable features. Correlated functional status among segregating V segments might be attributable to linkage disequilibrium, but an unknown experimental factor could not be ruled out. The classifier was reported to diagnose cytomegalovirus status with high specificity and sensitivity in both the original and validation cohorts. For the cohort, immune exposure information was limited to CMV serostatus. When HLA alleles, especially DR and DQ, strongly co-occurred, TCR associations were difficult to assign to individual alleles. V-gene and J-gene trimming of TCR beta chains was associated with a missense DCLRE1C variant in a later genetic analysis, and the association was replicated in an independent cohort. A later genetic analysis reported fewer N-insertions in productive TCRs among donors in an Asian-associated ancestry cluster than the approximately 670-donor mean. Because HLA typing was unavailable for some donors at each locus, only the typed subset was used in association tests. It was suggested by the authors that the approach could potentially be generalized to other disease states and immunological phenotypes. Specific HLA alleles were associated with about 17,000 TCR beta sequences at a false discovery rate of 0.05 in a later analysis. A cluster of highly shared sequence variants was judged likely to represent a technical artifact of the sequencing pipeline. Roughly uniform sequencing depth across donors was assumed in presence/absence analyses, although this assumption may not hold. A later analysis found that HLA-associated TCR beta chains were more clonally expanded and had lower generation probabilities than equally common non-associated chains. A few of the identified cytomegalovirus-associated TCR beta chains were confirmed in vitro to be specific for cytomegalovirus antigens. Some IMGT-functional V segments, including TRBV6-2 and TRBV6-3, could not be distinguished by the 87-base-pair reads and were therefore excluded. In an earlier analysis of several hundred of the donors, most TCR beta V segments were observed in productive rearrangements about 87% or about 30% of the time, broadly matching IMGT annotations.

The source of this sequence is a woman between 25 and 40 years old in good health and CMV-seronegative. In this chain, TRBV28 is recombined with TRBJ1-1; TRBD1 lines up with 11 middle nucleotides. Sequenced sample: PBMCs. The DNA sequence is given as TGTGCCAGCAGTCCCCGGACAGGGGGCCTCACTGAAGCTTTCTTT. The encoded protein is CASSPRTGGLTEAFF.